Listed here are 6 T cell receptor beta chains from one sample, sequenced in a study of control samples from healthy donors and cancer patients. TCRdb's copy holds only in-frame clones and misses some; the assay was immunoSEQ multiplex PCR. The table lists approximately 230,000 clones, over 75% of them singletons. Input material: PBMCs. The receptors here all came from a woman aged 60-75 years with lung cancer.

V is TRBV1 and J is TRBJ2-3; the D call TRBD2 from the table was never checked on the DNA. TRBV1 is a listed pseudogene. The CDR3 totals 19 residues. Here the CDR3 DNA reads TGCACCAGCAGCCAAGATGCGAGACTAGCGAAACCTCGGATAGATACGCAGTATTTT. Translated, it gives CTSSQDARLAKPRIDTQYF.

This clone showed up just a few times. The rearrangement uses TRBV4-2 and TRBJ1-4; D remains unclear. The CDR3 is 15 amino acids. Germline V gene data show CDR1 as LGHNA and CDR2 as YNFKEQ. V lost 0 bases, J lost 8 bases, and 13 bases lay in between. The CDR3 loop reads CASSQDRNHGEKLFF. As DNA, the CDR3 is TGTGCCAGCAGCCAAGATCGGAACCACGGCGAAAAACTGTTTTTT.

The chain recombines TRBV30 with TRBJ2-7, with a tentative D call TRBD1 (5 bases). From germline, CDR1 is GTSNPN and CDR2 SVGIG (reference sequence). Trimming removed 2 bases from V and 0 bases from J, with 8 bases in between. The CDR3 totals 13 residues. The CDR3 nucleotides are TGTGCCTGGAGTAATGGGGCCTCCTACGAGCAGTACTTC. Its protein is CAWSNGASYEQYF. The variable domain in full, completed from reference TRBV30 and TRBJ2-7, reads SQTIHQWPATLVQPVGSPLSLECTVEGTSNPNLYWYRQAAGRGLQLLFYSVGIGQISSEVPQNLSASRPQDRQFILSSKKLLLSDSGFYLCAWSNGASYEQYFGPGTRLTVT.

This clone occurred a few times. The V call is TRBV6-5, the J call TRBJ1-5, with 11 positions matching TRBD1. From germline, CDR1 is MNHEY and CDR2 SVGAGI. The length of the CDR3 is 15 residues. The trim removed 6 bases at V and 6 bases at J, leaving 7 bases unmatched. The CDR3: CASSQDRGHTQPQHF. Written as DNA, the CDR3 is TGTGCCAGCAGCCAGGACAGGGGGCACACTCAGCCCCAGCATTTT.

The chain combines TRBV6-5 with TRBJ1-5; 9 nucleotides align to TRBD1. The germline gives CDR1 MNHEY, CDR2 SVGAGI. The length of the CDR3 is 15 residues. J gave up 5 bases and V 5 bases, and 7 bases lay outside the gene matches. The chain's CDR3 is CASSTQTGGDQPQHF. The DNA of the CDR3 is TGTGCCAGCAGTACCCAGACAGGGGGTGATCAGCCCCAGCATTTT.

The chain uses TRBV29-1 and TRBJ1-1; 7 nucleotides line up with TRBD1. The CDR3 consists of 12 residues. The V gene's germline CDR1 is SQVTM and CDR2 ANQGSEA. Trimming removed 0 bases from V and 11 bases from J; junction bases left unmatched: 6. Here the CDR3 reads CSVEDRGEGAFF. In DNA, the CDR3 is TGCAGCGTTGAAGACAGGGGGGAGGGGGCTTTCTTT.